The clone carrying this TCR beta chain has only a few counts. This may be a read error, as it is one base from a much larger clone. This sample was taken from a study of tumor-infiltrating lymphocytes in primary liver carcinoma. Researchers drew blood RNA from unsorted whole blood and extracted germline DNA as well. Making TCR beta cDNA involved approximately 480 ng total RNA and a constant-region primer. For TCR beta, libraries were produced by three nested multiplex PCR rounds using slightly modified ARM-PCR. Primers for the first two PCR rounds were TRBV1-TRBV30 forward primers and a C-beta reverse primer (approximately 10 cycles per round). TCRdb re-called the multiplex PCR reads through MiXCR, storing one row per CDR3 protein. The profile shows 250,000 to 350,000 distinct CDR3 sequences, roughly 60% of them singletons. Germline assignment: CDR1 MGHRA and CDR2 YSYEKL. With V trimmed by 1 base and J by 5 bases, 4 bases remained unmatched. This CDR3 spans 15 amino acids.

This receptor was identified in a woman aged 25 to 45 with primary liver carcinoma and hepatitis B virus infection. The chain employs TRBV4-1 and TRBJ2-7; 11 bases match TRBD1. Material for sequencing was peripheral blood. CDR3 sequence: CASSQVWTGGHEQYF. The CDR3 DNA reads TGCGCCAGCAGCCAAGTGTGGACAGGGGGCCACGAGCAGTACTTC.